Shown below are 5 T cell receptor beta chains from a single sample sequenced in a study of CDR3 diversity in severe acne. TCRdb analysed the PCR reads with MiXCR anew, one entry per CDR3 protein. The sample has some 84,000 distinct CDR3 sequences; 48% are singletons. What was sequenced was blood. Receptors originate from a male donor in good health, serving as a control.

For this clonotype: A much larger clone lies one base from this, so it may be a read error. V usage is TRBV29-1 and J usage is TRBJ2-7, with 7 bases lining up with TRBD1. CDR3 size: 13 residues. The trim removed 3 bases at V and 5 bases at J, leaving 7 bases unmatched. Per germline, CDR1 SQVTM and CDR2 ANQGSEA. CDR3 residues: CSVDPGQRNEQYF. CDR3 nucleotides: TGCAGCGTTGACCCGGGACAGCGTAACGAGCAGTACTTC.

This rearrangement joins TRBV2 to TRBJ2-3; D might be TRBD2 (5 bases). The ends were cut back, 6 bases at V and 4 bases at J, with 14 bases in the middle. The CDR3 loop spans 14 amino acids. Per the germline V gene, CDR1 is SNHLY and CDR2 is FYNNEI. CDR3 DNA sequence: TGTGCCAGCAGCCGGGATCCTGGCTCAGATACGCAGTATTTT. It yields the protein CASSRDPGSDTQYF.

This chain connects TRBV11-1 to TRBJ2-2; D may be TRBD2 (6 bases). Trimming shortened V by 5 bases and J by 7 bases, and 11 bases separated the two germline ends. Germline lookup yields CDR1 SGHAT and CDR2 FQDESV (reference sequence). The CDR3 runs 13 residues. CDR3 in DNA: TGTGCCAGCAGCCACCTTAGCGGCGGGGAGCTGTTTTTT. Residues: CASSHLSGGELFF.

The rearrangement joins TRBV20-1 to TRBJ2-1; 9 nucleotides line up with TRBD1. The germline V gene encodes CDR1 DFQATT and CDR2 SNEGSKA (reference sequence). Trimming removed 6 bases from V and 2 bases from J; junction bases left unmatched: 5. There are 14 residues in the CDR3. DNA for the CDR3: TGCAGTGCATACCGGGACAGGGCCTACAATGAGCAGTTCTTC. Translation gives CSAYRDRAYNEQFF.

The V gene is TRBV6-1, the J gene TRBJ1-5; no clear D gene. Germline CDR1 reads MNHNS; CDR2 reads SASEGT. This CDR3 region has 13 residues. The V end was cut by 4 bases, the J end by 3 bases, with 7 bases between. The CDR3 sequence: CASSGRVNQPQHF. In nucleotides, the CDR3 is TGTGCCAGCAGTGGACGGGTCAATCAGCCCCAGCATTTT.